The 17 T cell receptor beta chains below were found in one sample sequenced in a study of cytomegalovirus exposure and HLA in healthy donors. In the PCR, 60 Vbeta and 13 Jbeta primers were used. Sequencing was performed with immunoSEQ multiplex PCR; in TCRdb, only in-frame clones are kept and a portion is missing. Of approximately 160,000 clones in the sample, around three quarters were seen once. The sequencing input was PBMCs. The receptors were gathered from a man aged 40-49 years in good health and CMV-seronegative.

For this clone: The sample carries other DNA sequences with the same CDR3. CDR3 region: CASSLSGGNQPQHF. The DNA of the CDR3 is TGTGCCAGCAGTTTGTCCGGAGGCAATCAGCCCCAGCATTTT. The gene calls are TRBV28 and TRBJ1-5; no clear D. Germline V gene data show CDR1 as MDHEN and CDR2 as SYDVKM. The CDR3 runs to 14 residues. V was cut by 3 bases and J by 2 bases, with 8 bases left in between.

The chain joins TRBV10-3 to TRBJ2-1; D may be TRBD2 (6 bases). From germline, CDR1 is ENHRY and CDR2 SYGVKD. This CDR3 is built from 16 residues. Trimming stripped 3 bases from V and 2 bases from J, with 14 bases between. The CDR3 DNA reads TGTGCCATCAGTGAAGGTCTACTAGCCGCCTACAATGAGCAGTTCTTC. Amino acid sequence: CAISEGLLAAYNEQFF.

V usage is TRBV10-3 and J usage is TRBJ2-7; 10 nucleotides line up with TRBD2. The CDR3 runs 13 residues. Germline trimming cut 10 bases from V and 3 bases from J; bases unmatched to any gene: 6. The V gene's germline CDR1 is ENHRY and CDR2 SYGVKD. The CDR3 spells CATRASGSYEQYV. DNA for the CDR3: TGTGCCACCCGGGCTAGCGGGAGCTACGAGCAGTACGTC.

The chain recombines TRBV5-1 with TRBJ2-5; D may be TRBD2 (6 bases). The CDR3 has 13 residues. V dropped 4 bases and J dropped 2 bases, with 9 bases sitting between them. Germline CDR1 and CDR2: SGHRS and YFSETQ. The CDR3 loop reads CASSRDFQETQYF. CDR3 in DNA: TGCGCCAGCAGCCGGGACTTTCAAGAGACCCAGTACTTC.

This clone was recorded once. V usage is TRBV5-1 and J usage is TRBJ2-3; 13 positions agree with TRBD2. The junction had 8 bases not matched to a gene; V was cut back by 5 bases and J by 5 bases. CDR1 and CDR2 from the germline V gene are SGHRS and YFSETQ. The CDR3 has 16 residues. This CDR3 reads CASSAGTSGVLDTQYF. CDR3 sequence (DNA): TGCGCCAGCAGTGCCGGGACTAGCGGGGTACTAGATACGCAGTATTTT.

The chain carries TRBV4-1 and TRBJ2-1; the match to TRBD2 covers 13 bases. Trimming took 4 bases from V and 15 from J; bases not matched to a gene: 18. Germline values: CDR1 MGHRA, CDR2 YSYEKL. The CDR3 runs to 17 residues. This CDR3 reads CASSRLFGGLAGTGGFF. CDR3 DNA sequence: TGCGCCAGCAGCCGCCTATTCGGGGGACTAGCGGGAACCGGAGGGTTCTTC.

The chain couples TRBV5-4 to TRBJ2-1; the D gene is possibly TRBD2 (6 bases). Germline assignment: CDR1 SGHNT and CDR2 YYREEE (reference sequence). This CDR3 is 16 amino acids long. V was cut by 1 base and J by 2 bases, with 13 bases left in between. The CDR3 nucleotides read TGTGCCAGCAGCTTGAAATCGAGCGGGCCCTACAATGAGCAGTTCTTC. Amino acids: CASSLKSSGPYNEQFF.

The chain carries TRBV11-3 and TRBJ1-1, with D possibly matching TRBD1 (5 bases). Deletions cut 5 bases from V and 5 bases from J, with 15 bases between. The length of the CDR3 is 14 residues. Germline-derived CDR1 and CDR2 are SGHNT and YENEEA. CDR3 sequence: CASSPGGRGTEAFF. For the CDR3, the DNA is TGTGCCAGCAGCCCTGGGGGGAGAGGAACTGAAGCTTTCTTT.

The chain uses TRBV11-3 and TRBJ2-2, with TRBD2 identical over 8 bases. CDR1 is SGHNT and CDR2 is YENEEA in the germline V gene. The V and J ends lost 7 bases and 5 bases, in that order; junction bases with no gene match: 9. The CDR3 sequence is 15 residues long. The CDR3 sequence is CASTTSGRGTGELFF. For the CDR3, the DNA is TGTGCCAGCACCACCAGCGGGAGAGGAACCGGGGAGCTGTTTTTT.

The chain carries TRBV2 and TRBJ1-4, with D perhaps TRBD1 (6 bases). Germline V CDR1 and CDR2: SNHLY, FYNNEI. This CDR3 spans 13 amino acids. Trimming took 6 bases from V and 6 from J, leaving 11 bases between them. CDR3 nucleotide sequence: TGTGCCAGCAGACTTTCAGGGGATGAAAAACTGTTTTTT. This gives the protein CASRLSGDEKLFF.

The chain couples TRBV13 to TRBJ2-5; tentative D call: TRBD1 (6 bases). Deletions cut 3 bases from V and 4 bases from J, with 9 bases between. This CDR3 region has 13 residues. The germline gives CDR1 PRHDT, CDR2 FYEKMQ (reference sequence). For the CDR3, the DNA is TGTGCCAGCAGCTTGGGGGCGGGAGAGACCCAGTACTTC. Its protein is CASSLGAGETQYF.

In DNA, the CDR3 is TGTGCCAGCACCCCCGCCAAACAGGGGGCAGGCTACACCTTC. Translation: CASTPAKQGAGYTF. The chain has TRBV2 and TRBJ1-2; TRBD1 agrees at 9 bases. The CDR3 covers 14 residues. V was pared by 7 bases and J by 8 bases, with 11 bases of the junction left unmatched. CDR1 is SNHLY, CDR2 FYNNEI, per germline.

This clone was counted between two and nine times. The genes are TRBV19 and TRBJ1-1; 7 nucleotides agree with TRBD1. The V segment lost 5 bases and the J segment 1 base; nucleotides outside the gene matches: 16. There are 18 residues in the CDR3. Germline CDR1 LNHDA, CDR2 SQIVND (reference sequence). The CDR3 sequence is CASSPKGAVQGGNTEAFF. In DNA form, the CDR3 reads TGTGCCAGTAGTCCTAAGGGGGCCGTCCAGGGGGGGAACACTGAAGCTTTCTTT.

This rearrangement joins TRBV7-8 to TRBJ2-5, with 8 bases aligning to TRBD2. CDR1 SGHVS and CDR2 FQNEAQ come from the germline V gene. The CDR3 loop spans 15 amino acids. V was clipped by 7 bases and J by 6 bases; unmatched bases: 13. As DNA, the CDR3 is TGTGCCAGCACCCCGACGATAGCTAGCGGGCAGACCCAGTACTTC. Its translation is CASTPTIASGQTQYF.

Regarding this clone: An end of the junction differs from the germline gene, which may be a read error. The chain is built from TRBV7-7 and TRBJ2-1; the D gene is possibly TRBD1 (6 bases). Germline V gives CDR1 SSHAT, CDR2 FNYEAQ (reference sequence). The CDR3 loop spans 18 amino acids. The CDR3 sequence is CASSLAGRGKRSYNEQFF. CDR3 sequence (DNA): TGTGCTAGCAGCTTAGCCGGCAGGGGAAAAAGGTCCTACAATGAGCAGTTCTTC.

This clone appeared once. The chain links TRBV2 to TRBJ1-1, with a possible D match to TRBD1 (6 bases). V lost 7 bases and J 6 bases, leaving 15 bases between the germline ends. The CDR3 sequence is 13 residues long. The germline gives CDR1 SNHLY, CDR2 FYNNEI. The chain's CDR3 is CASKFQGRAEAFF. For the CDR3, the DNA is TGTGCCAGCAAATTTCAGGGGAGGGCTGAAGCTTTCTTT.

A few counts support this clone. The chain combines TRBV11-2 with TRBJ2-3; 10 nucleotides line up with TRBD2. Germline values: CDR1 SGHAT, CDR2 FQNNGV. The J segment lost 0 bases and the V segment lost 2 bases, leaving 11 bases of the junction unmatched. This CDR3 comprises 19 residues. This chain's CDR3 is CASSLLAGVIGASTDTQYF. Written as DNA, the CDR3 is TGTGCCAGCAGCTTACTAGCGGGAGTCATTGGTGCAAGCACAGATACGCAGTATTTT.